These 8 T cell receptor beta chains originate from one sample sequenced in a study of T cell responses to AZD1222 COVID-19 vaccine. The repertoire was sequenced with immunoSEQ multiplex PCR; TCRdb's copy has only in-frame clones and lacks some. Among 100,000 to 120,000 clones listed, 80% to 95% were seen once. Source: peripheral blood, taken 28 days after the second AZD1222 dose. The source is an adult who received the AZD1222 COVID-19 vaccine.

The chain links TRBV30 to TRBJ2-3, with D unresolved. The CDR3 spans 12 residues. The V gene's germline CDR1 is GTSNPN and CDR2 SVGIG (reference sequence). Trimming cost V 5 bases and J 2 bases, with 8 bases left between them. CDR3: CAWGLLTDTQYF. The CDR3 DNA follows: TGTGCCTGGGGTTTGCTCACAGATACGCAGTATTTT.

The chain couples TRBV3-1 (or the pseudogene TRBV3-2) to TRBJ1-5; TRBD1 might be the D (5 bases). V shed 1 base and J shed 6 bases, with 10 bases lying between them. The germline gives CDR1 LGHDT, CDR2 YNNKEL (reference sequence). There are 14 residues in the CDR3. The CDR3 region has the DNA TGTGCCAGCAGCCAAGGAGGGGCAGGTCAGCCCCAGCATTTT. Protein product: CASSQGGAGQPQHF.

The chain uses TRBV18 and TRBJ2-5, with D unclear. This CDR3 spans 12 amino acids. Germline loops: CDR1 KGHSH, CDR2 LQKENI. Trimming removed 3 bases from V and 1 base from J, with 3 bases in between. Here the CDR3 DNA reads TGTGCCAGCTCACCTCGCCAAGAGACCCAGTACTTC. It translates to CASSPRQETQYF.

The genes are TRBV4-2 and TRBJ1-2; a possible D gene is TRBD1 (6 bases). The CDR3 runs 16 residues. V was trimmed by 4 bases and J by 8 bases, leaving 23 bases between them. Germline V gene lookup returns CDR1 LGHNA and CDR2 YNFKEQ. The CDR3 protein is CASSPAAGTPSSGYTF. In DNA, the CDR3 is TGTGCCAGCAGCCCTGCTGCTGGGACACCTTCCTCAGGCTACACCTTC.

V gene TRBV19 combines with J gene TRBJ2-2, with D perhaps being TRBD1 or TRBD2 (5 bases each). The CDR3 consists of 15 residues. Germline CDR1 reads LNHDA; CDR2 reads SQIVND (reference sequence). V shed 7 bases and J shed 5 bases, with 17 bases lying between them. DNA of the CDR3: TGTGCCAGTAACTTCGGGACCACCCTGACCGGGGAGCTGTTTTTT. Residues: CASNFGTTLTGELFF.

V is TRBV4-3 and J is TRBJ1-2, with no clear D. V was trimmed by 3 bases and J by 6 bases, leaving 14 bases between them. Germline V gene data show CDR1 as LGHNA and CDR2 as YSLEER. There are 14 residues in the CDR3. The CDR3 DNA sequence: TGCGCCAGCAGCCAGCTAATACATACGGATGGCTACACCTTC. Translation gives CASSQLIHTDGYTF.

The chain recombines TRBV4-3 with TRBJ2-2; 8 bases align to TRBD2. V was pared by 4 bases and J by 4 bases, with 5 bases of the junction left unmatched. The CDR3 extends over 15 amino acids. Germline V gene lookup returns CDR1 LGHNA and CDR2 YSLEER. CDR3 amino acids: CASSLGGASTGELFF. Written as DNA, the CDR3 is TGCGCCAGCAGCCTCGGGGGGGCTAGCACCGGGGAGCTGTTTTTT.

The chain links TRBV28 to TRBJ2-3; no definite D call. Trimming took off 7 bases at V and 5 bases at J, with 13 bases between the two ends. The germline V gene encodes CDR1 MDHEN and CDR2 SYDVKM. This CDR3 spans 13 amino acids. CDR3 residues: CASTGSPRDTQYF. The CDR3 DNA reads TGTGCCAGCACCGGGTCCCCCAGAGATACGCAGTATTTT.